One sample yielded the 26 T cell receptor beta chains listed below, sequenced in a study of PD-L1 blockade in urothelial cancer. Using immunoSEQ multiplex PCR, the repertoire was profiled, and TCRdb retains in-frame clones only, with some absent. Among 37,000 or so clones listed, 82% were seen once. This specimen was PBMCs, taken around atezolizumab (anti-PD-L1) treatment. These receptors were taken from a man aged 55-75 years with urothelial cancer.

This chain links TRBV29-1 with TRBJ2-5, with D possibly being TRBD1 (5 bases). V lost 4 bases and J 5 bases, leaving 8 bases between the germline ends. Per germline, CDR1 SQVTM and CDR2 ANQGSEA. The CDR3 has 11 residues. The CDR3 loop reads CSVARAETQYF. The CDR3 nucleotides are TGCAGCGTTGCCAGGGCGGAGACCCAGTACTTC.

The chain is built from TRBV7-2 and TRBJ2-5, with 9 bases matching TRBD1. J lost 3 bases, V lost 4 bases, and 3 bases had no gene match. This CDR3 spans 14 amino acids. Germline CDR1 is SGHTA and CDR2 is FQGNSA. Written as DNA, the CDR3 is TGTGCCAGCAGCTCGGGACAGGGAAAAGAGACCCAGTACTTC. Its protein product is CASSSGQGKETQYF.

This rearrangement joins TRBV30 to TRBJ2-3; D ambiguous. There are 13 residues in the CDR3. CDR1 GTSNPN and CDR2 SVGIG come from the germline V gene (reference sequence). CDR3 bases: TGTGCATGCCCAGCGTCTAGCACAGATACGCAGTATTTT. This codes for CACPASSTDTQYF.

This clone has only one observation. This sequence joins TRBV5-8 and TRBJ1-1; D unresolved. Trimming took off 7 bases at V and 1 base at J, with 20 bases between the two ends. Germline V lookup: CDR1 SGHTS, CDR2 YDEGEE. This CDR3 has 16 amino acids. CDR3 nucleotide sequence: TGTGCCAGCCCGAACCTGGAGCAACTATCGAACACTGAAGCTTTCTTT. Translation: CASPNLEQLSNTEAFF.

CDR3 in amino acids: CASSSRGQGSPLHF. DNA for the CDR3: TGTGCCAGCAGTTCCAGGGGGCAAGGTTCACCCCTCCACTTT. The V and J genes are TRBV27 and TRBJ1-6; 8 bases match TRBD1. V shed 4 bases, J shed 9 bases, and the junction held 5 bases outside the gene matches. The CDR3 totals 14 residues. Looked up from germline, CDR1 is MNHEY and CDR2 is SMNVEV (reference sequence).

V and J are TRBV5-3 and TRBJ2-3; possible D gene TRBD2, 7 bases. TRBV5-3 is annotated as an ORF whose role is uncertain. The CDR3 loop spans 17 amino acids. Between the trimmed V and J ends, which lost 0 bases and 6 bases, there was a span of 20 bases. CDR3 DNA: TGTGCCAGAAGCTTGGAGGGCGGGGGCTCTCCGTACGATACGCAGTATTTT. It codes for CARSLEGGGSPYDTQYF.

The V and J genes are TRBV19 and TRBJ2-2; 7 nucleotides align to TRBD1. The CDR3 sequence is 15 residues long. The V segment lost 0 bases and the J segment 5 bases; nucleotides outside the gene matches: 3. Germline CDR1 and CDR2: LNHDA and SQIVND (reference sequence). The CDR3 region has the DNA TGTGCCAGTAGTATAGAGAGGGGGCAGACCGGGGAGCTGTTTTTT. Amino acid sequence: CASSIERGQTGELFF.

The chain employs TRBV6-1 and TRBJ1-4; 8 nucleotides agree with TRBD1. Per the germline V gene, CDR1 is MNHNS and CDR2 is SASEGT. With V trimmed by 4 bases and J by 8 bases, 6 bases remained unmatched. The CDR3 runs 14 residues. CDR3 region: CASSVDRAGEKLFF. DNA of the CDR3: TGTGCCAGCAGTGTGGACAGGGCCGGGGAAAAACTGTTTTTT.

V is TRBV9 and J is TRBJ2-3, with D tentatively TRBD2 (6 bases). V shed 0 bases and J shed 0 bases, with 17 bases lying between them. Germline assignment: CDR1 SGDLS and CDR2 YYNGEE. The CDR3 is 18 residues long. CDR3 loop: CASSVGGRPAGSTDTQYF. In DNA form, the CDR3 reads TGTGCCAGCAGCGTAGGAGGGAGACCGGCGGGGAGCACAGATACGCAGTATTTT.

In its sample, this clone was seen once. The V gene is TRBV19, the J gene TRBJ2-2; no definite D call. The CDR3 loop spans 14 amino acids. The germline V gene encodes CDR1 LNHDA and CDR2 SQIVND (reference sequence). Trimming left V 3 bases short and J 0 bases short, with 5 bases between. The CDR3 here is CASSIQANTGELFF. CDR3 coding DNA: TGTGCCAGTAGTATTCAGGCGAACACCGGGGAGCTGTTTTTT.

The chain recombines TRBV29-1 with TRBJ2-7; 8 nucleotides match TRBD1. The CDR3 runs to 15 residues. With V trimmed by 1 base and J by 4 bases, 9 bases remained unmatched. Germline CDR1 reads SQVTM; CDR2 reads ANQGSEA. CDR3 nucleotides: TGCAGCGTTGAAGCGAGAGGACAGGGTGCTTACGAGCAGTACTTC. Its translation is CSVEARGQGAYEQYF.

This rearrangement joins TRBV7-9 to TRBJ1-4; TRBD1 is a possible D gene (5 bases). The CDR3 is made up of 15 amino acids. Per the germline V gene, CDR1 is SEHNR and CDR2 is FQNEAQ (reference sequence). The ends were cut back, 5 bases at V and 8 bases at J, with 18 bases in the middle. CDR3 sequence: CASSRSQDGGEKLFF. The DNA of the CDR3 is TGTGCCAGCAGCAGATCACAGGATGGCGGCGAAAAACTGTTTTTT.

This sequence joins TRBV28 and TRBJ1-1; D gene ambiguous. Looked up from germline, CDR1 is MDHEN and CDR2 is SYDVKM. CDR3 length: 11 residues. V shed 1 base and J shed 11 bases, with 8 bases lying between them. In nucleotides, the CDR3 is TGTGCCAGCAGTTTATTCGGACTTGCTTTCTTT. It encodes CASSLFGLAFF.

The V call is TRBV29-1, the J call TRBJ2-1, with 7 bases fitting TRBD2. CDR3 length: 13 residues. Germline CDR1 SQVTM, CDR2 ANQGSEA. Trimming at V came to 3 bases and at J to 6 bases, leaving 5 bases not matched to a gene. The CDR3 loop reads CSVDGGGSNEQFF. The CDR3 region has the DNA TGCAGCGTTGATGGGGGGGGGAGCAATGAGCAGTTCTTC.

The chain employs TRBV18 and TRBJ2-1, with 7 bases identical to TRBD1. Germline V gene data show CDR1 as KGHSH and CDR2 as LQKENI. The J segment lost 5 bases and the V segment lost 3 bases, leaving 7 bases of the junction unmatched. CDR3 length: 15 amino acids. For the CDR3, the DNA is TGTGCCAGCTCACCGCGCCGGGACAGCCACAATGAGCAGTTCTTC. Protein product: CASSPRRDSHNEQFF.

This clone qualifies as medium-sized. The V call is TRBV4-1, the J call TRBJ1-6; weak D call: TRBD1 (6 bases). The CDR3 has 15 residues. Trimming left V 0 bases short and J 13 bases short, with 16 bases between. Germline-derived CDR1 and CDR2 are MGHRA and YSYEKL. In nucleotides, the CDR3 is TGCGCCAGCAGCCAAGACGCTGGGGGGGCCTCCCCCCTCCACTTT. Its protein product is CASSQDAGGASPLHF.

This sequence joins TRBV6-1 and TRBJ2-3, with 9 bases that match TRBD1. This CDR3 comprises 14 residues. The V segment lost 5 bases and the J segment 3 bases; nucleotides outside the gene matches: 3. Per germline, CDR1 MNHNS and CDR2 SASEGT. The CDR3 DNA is TGTGCCAGCAGTCGACAGGGGGGGACAGATACGCAGTATTTT. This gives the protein CASSRQGGTDTQYF.

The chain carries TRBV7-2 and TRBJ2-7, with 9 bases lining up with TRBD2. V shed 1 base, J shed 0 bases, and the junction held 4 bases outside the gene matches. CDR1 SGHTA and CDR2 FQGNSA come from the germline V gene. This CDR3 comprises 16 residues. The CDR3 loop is CASSLGSSGASYEQYF. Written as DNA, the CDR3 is TGTGCCAGCAGCTTAGGCTCTAGCGGGGCCTCCTACGAGCAGTACTTC.

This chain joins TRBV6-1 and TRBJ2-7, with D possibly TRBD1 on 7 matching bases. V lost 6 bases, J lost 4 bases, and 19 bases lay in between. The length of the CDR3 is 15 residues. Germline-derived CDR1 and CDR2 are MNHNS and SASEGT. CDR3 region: CASRRGGQGVYEQYF. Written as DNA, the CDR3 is TGTGCCAGCAGGAGAGGAGGGCAGGGGGTTTACGAGCAGTACTTC.

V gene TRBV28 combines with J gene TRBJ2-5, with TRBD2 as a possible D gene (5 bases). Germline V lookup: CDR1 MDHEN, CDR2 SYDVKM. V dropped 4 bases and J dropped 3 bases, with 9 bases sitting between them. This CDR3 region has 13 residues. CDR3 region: CASSSREKETQYF. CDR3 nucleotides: TGTGCCAGCAGTTCCCGGGAAAAAGAGACCCAGTACTTC. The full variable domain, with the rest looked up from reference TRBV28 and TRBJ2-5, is DVKVTQSSRYLVKRTGEKVFLECVQDMDHENMFWYRQDPGLGLRLIYFSYDVKMKEKGDIPEGYSVSREKKERFSLILESASTNQTSMYLCASSSREKETQYFGPGTRLLVL.

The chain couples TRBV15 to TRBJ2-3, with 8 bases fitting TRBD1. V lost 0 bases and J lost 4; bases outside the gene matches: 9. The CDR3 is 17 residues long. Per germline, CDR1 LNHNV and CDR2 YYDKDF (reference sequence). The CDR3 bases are TGTGCCACCAGCAGAGATGCGCCAGGGGGCGGCCCAGATACGCAGTATTTT. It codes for CATSRDAPGGGPDTQYF. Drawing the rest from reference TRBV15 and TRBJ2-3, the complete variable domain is DAMVIQNPRYQVTQFGKPVTLSCSQTLNHNVMYWYQQKSSQAPKLLFHYYDKDFNNEADTPDNFQSRRPNTSFCFLDIRSPGLGDTAMYLCATSRDAPGGGPDTQYFGPGTRLTVL.

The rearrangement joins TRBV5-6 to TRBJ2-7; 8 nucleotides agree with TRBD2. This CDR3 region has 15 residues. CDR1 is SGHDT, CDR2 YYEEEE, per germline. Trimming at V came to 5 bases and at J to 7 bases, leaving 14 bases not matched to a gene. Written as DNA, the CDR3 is TGTGCCAGCAGGGGAGCGGGGGATCCCCGTCGGGAGCAGTACTTC. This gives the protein CASRGAGDPRREQYF. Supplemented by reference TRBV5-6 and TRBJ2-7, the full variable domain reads DAGVTQSPTHLIKTRGQQVTLRCSPKSGHDTVSWYQQALGQGPQFIFQYYEEEERQRGNFPDRFSGHQFPNYSSELNVNALLLGDSALYLCASRGAGDPRREQYFGPGTRLTVT.

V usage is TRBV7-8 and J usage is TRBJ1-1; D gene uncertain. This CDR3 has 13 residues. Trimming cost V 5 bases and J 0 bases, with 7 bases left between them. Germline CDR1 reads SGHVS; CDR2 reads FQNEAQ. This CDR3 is CASSPRVNTEAFF. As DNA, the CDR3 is TGTGCCAGCAGCCCCCGGGTGAACACTGAAGCTTTCTTT.

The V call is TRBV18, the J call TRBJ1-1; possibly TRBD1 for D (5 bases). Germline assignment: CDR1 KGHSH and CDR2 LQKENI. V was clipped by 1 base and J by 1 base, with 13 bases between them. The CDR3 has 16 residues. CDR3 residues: CASSPLGGSANTEAFF. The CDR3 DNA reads TGTGCCAGCTCACCACTGGGGGGAAGCGCGAACACTGAAGCTTTCTTT.

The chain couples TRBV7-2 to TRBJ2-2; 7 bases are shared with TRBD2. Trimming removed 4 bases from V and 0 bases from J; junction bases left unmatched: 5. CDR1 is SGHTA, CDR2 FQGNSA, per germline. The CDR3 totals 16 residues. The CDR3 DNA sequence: TGTGCCAGCAGCTCTTCTAGCGGCGCGAACACCGGGGAGCTGTTTTTT. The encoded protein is CASSSSSGANTGELFF.

The CDR3 coding sequence is TGTGCCAGCAGCTCGGGCACAGGGGATGAAAAACTGTTTTTT. Its protein is CASSSGTGDEKLFF. The rearrangement links TRBV7-2 to TRBJ1-4, with 7 nucleotides matching TRBD1. J was trimmed by 6 bases and V by 4 bases; bases with no gene match: 5. Germline V CDR1 and CDR2: SGHTA, FQGNSA. The CDR3 extends over 14 amino acids.